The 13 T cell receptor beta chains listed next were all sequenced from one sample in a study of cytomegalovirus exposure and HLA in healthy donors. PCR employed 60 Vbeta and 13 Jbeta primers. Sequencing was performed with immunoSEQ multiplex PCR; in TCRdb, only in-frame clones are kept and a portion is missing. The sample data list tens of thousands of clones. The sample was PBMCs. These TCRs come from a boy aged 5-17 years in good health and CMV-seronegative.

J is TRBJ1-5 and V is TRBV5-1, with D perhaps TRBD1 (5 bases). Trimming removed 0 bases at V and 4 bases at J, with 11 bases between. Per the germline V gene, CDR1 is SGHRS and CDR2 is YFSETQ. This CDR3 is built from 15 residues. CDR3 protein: CASSLESAGNQPQHF. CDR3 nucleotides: TGCGCCAGCAGCTTGGAATCCGCAGGGAATCAGCCCCAGCATTTT.

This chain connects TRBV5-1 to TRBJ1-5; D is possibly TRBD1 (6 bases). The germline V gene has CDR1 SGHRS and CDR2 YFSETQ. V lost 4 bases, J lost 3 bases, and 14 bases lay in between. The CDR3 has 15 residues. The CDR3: CASSVDSLYNQPQHF. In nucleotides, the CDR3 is TGCGCCAGCAGCGTGGACAGCCTCTACAATCAGCCCCAGCATTTT.

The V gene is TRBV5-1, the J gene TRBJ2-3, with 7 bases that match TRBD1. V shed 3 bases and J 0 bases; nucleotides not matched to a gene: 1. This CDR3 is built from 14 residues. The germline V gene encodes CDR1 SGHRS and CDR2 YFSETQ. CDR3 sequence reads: CASSWGQSTDTQYF. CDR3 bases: TGCGCCAGCAGCTGGGGACAGAGCACAGATACGCAGTATTTT.

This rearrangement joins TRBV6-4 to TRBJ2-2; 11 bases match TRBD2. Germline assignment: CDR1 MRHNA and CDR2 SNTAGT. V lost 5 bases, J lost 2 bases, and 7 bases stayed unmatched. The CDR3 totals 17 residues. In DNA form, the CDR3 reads TGTGCCAGCAGTTCACTAGCGGGGGCCACCAACACCGGGGAGCTGTTTTTT. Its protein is CASSSLAGATNTGELFF.

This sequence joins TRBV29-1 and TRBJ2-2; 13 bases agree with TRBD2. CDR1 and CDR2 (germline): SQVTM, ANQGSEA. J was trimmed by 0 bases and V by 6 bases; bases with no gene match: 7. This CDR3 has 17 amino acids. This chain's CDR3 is CSVRLAGGNSNTGELFF. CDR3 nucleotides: TGCAGCGTGCGACTAGCGGGGGGAAATTCGAACACCGGGGAGCTGTTTTTT.

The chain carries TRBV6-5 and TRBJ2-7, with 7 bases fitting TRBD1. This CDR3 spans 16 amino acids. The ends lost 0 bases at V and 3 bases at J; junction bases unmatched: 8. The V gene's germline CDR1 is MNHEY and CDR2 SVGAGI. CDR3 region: CASSYSLLQGIYEQYF. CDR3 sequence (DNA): TGTGCCAGCAGTTACTCGTTATTACAGGGGATCTACGAGCAGTACTTC.

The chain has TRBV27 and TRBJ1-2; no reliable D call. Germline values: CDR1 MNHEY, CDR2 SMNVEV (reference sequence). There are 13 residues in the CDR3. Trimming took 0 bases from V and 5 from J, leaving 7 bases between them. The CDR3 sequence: CASSLSAQYGYTF. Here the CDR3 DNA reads TGTGCCAGCAGTTTATCGGCACAGTATGGCTACACCTTC.

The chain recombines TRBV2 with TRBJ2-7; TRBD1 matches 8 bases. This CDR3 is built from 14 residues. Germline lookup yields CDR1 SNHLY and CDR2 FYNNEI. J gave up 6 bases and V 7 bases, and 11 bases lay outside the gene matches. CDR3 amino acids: CASNPGQELVEQYF. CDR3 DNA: TGTGCCAGCAACCCGGGACAGGAATTAGTCGAGCAGTACTTC.

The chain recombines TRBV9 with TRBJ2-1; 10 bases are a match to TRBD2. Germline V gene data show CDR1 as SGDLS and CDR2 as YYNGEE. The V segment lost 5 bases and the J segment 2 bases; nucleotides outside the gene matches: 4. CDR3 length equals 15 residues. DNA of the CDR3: TGTGCCAGCAGTCGGACTAGCGGAACCTACAATGAGCAGTTCTTC. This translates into CASSRTSGTYNEQFF.

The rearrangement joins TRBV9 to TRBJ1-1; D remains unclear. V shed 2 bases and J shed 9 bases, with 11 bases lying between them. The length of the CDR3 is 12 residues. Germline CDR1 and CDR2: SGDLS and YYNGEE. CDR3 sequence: CASSVGNGQAFF. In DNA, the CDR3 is TGTGCCAGCAGCGTTGGTAATGGGCAAGCTTTCTTT.

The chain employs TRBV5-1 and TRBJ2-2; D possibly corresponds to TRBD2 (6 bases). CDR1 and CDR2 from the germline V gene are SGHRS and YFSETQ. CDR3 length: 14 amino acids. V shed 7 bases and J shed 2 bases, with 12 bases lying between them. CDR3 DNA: TGCGCCAGCTGGGCTAGCGTCAACACCGGGGAGCTGTTTTTT. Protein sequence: CASWASVNTGELFF.

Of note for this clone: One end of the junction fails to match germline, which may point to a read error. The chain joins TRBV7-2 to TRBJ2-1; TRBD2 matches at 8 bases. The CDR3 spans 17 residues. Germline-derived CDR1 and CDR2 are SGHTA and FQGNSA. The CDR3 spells CASSPLGAGDSDNEQFF. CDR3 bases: TGTGCCAGCAGCCCATTGGGAGCGGGGGACTCCGACAATGAGCAGTTCTTC. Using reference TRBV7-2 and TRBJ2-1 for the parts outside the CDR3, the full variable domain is GAGVSQSPSNKVTEKGKDVELRCDPISGHTALYWYRQSLGQGLEFLIYFQGNSAPDKSGLPSDRFSAERTGGSVSTLTIQRTQQEDSAVYLCASSPLGAGDSDNEQFFGPGTRLTVL.

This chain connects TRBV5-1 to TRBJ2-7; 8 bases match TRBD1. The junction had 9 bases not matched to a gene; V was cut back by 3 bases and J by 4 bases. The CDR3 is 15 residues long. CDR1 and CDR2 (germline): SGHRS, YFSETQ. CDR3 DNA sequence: TGCGCCAGCAGCTACCGACAGGGGATCAGGTACGAGCAGTACTTC. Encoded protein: CASSYRQGIRYEQYF.